This TCR beta chain was obtained from a study of T cells in Graves' hyperthyroidism and ophthalmopathy. TCR beta CDR3 sequences were amplified from RNA transcripts. When the TCR CDR3 underwent first-round RT-PCR, the HTBI primer set was used. TCRdb processed the multiplex PCR reads anew with MiXCR; each CDR3 protein has one entry. The sample shows about 420,000 distinct CDR3 sequences, approximately 14% of them seen only once. CDR1 is MNHEY and CDR2 is SVGAGI in the germline V gene. The CDR3 runs 13 residues. Between the trimmed V and J ends, which lost 2 bases and 3 bases, there was a span of 7 bases. This clonotype was seen at least ten times.

Sequenced input: blood. The rearrangement joins TRBV6-5 to TRBJ2-5; D not certain. The receptor comes from a woman younger than 35 with Graves' hyperthyroidism. CDR3 protein: CASSYEPEETQYF. The CDR3 nucleotides are TGTGCCAGCAGTTACGAGCCCGAAGAGACCCAGTACTTC.